These 22 T cell receptor beta chains originate from one sample sequenced in a study of shared clonotypes between healthy human individuals. It was CD45RO-negative cells, positively selected for CCR7, that made up naive CD8 cells, with terminally differentiated effector memory CD45RA+ cells excluded. Sequencing was performed with immunoSEQ multiplex PCR; in TCRdb, only in-frame clones are kept and a portion is missing. Of hundreds of thousands of clones listed, about 96% are singletons. What was sequenced was naive CD8+ T cells sorted from blood. All receptors derive from a woman in her 30s in good health.

The chain employs TRBV19 and TRBJ2-1; D may be TRBD1 (6 bases). Germline V gene lookup returns CDR1 LNHDA and CDR2 SQIVND (reference sequence). V was clipped by 6 bases and J by 2 bases, with 14 bases between them. This CDR3 comprises 15 residues. In DNA, the CDR3 is TGTGCCAGTAGCCCGGACAGATCTGCCTACAATGAGCAGTTCTTC. This sequence encodes CASSPDRSAYNEQFF.

V is TRBV7-3 and J is TRBJ2-7; D ambiguous. The germline V gene encodes CDR1 SGHTA and CDR2 FQGTGA. With 7 bases removed from V and 3 bases from J, the gap between germline ends came to 28 bases. CDR3 size: 18 residues. The CDR3 protein is CASTLKYWVRTHYYEQYF. The CDR3 DNA is TGTGCCAGCACCCTCAAATATTGGGTCCGAACCCACTACTACGAGCAGTACTTC.

The J gene is TRBJ2-7, the V gene TRBV7-6, with D perhaps matching TRBD1 or TRBD2 (5 bases each). The germline gives CDR1 SGHVS, CDR2 FNYEAQ. Trimming pared 1 base from V and 0 bases from J, leaving 13 bases between. This CDR3 comprises 16 residues. CDR3 protein: CASSLGGRQSSYEQYF. The CDR3 nucleotides read TGTGCCAGCAGCTTAGGGGGACGTCAAAGCTCCTACGAGCAGTACTTC.

The V gene is TRBV7-9, the J gene TRBJ2-7; D is unclear. Germline lookup yields CDR1 SEHNR and CDR2 FQNEAQ (reference sequence). CDR3 length equals 14 residues. The V end lost 1 base, the J end lost 0 bases, and 7 bases lay between the germline ends. The CDR3 reads CASSLVASSYEQYF. The CDR3 nucleotides are TGTGCCAGCAGCTTAGTGGCTAGCTCCTACGAGCAGTACTTC.

A note on this clone: The same CDR3 is also encoded by other DNA sequences in this sample. The chain carries TRBV7-9 and TRBJ2-7; D is unresolved. Germline CDR1 and CDR2: SEHNR and FQNEAQ (reference sequence). V gave up 1 base and J gave up 3 bases, with 7 bases separating them. The CDR3 has 13 amino acids. CDR3 DNA sequence: TGTGCCAGCAGCTTAGTCCTTGGCTACGAGCAGTACTTC. Translated, it gives CASSLVLGYEQYF.

This clone was detected once. The J gene is TRBJ2-1, the V gene TRBV5-6; either TRBD1 or TRBD2 may supply D (5 bases each). The V end lost 4 bases, the J end lost 3 bases, and 11 bases lay between the germline ends. Per the germline V gene, CDR1 is SGHDT and CDR2 is YYEEEE. This CDR3 contains 14 residues. The CDR3 bases are TGTGCCAGCAGCCAGGGTGGGGGCTACAATGAGCAGTTCTTC. It codes for CASSQGGGYNEQFF. Variable domain in full (rest from reference TRBV5-6 and TRBJ2-1): DAGVTQSPTHLIKTRGQQVTLRCSPKSGHDTVSWYQQALGQGPQFIFQYYEEEERQRGNFPDRFSGHQFPNYSSELNVNALLLGDSALYLCASSQGGGYNEQFFGPGTRLTVL.

This sequence joins TRBV28 and TRBJ2-1, with 7 bases identical to TRBD1. With 3 bases clipped from V and 4 bases from J, the junction kept 3 bases outside the gene matches. The germline V gene encodes CDR1 MDHEN and CDR2 SYDVKM. This CDR3 is 14 amino acids long. CDR3 region: CASSFGTVYNEQFF. The CDR3 bases are TGTGCCAGCAGTTTTGGGACAGTATACAATGAGCAGTTCTTC.

The chain has TRBV25-1 and TRBJ2-1, with unresolved D. Looked up from germline, CDR1 is MGHDK and CDR2 is SYGVNS. Trimming shortened V by 4 bases and J by 0 bases, and 10 bases separated the two germline ends. The CDR3 loop spans 15 amino acids. In DNA form, the CDR3 reads TGTGCCAGCAGTGGGTACCGGAGCTCCTACAATGAGCAGTTCTTC. It specifies CASSGYRSSYNEQFF.

The chain recombines TRBV28 with TRBJ2-3; D possibly uses TRBD1 or TRBD2 (5 bases each). The germline V gene has CDR1 MDHEN and CDR2 SYDVKM. V lost 7 bases and J 3 bases, leaving 14 bases between the germline ends. The CDR3 covers 14 residues. This chain's CDR3 is CASKTPWGTDTQYF. Here the CDR3 DNA reads TGTGCCAGCAAGACCCCGTGGGGGACAGATACGCAGTATTTT.

The rearrangement uses TRBV5-1 and TRBJ2-1, with D perhaps matching TRBD1 (6 bases). Germline loops: CDR1 SGHRS, CDR2 YFSETQ. The V gene lost 2 bases and the J gene lost 5 bases, with 14 bases spanning the gap. The CDR3 is made up of 15 amino acids. The chain's CDR3 is CASSFWTNRDNEQFF. The CDR3 DNA reads TGCGCCAGCAGCTTTTGGACCAACAGGGACAATGAGCAGTTCTTC.

This chain uses TRBV27 with TRBJ2-7; TRBD1 aligns across 10 bases. Germline V lookup: CDR1 MNHEY, CDR2 SMNVEV (reference sequence). Trimming at V came to 6 bases and at J to 5 bases, leaving 7 bases not matched to a gene. The CDR3 consists of 14 residues. CDR3 bases: TGTGCCAGCAGCCCGGGACAGGGGTATCACGAGCAGTACTTC. Protein product: CASSPGQGYHEQYF.

V gene TRBV5-6 combines with J gene TRBJ2-7; D assignment may be TRBD1 or TRBD2 (5 bases each). The V end was cut by 2 bases, the J end by 5 bases, with 8 bases between. CDR1 and CDR2 (germline): SGHDT, YYEEEE. The CDR3 is 12 residues long. CDR3 nucleotides: TGTGCCAGCAGCTTTTGGGGGAACGAGCAGTACTTC. Encoded protein: CASSFWGNEQYF.

With regard to this clone: Other DNA sequences of this sample code for an identical CDR3. This rearrangement joins TRBV5-1 to TRBJ1-1, with D unresolved. Trimming shortened V by 0 bases and J by 1 base, and 4 bases separated the two germline ends. From germline, CDR1 is SGHRS and CDR2 YFSETQ. The CDR3 sequence is 13 residues long. The DNA for the CDR3 is TGCGCCAGCAGCTTGGCAGGGAACACTGAAGCTTTCTTT. This encodes CASSLAGNTEAFF.

The chain recombines TRBV9 with TRBJ1-2; TRBD1 matches at 9 bases. Losses at the gene ends were 3 bases for V and 0 bases for J; bases not matched to a gene: 6. CDR1 is SGDLS, CDR2 YYNGEE, per germline. This CDR3 region has 16 residues. CDR3 residues: CASSGEGQGANYGYTF. The CDR3 nucleotides read TGTGCCAGCAGCGGGGAGGGACAGGGCGCTAACTATGGCTACACCTTC.

V and J are TRBV12-5 and TRBJ2-1, with D perhaps being TRBD1 or TRBD2 (6 bases each). The CDR3 runs to 13 residues. V gave up 0 bases and J gave up 9 bases, with 9 bases separating them. Germline V gene lookup returns CDR1 LGHNT and CDR2 FRNRAP. CDR3 amino acids: CASGLVGGIEQFF. The CDR3 DNA sequence: TGTGCTAGTGGTTTGGTAGGGGGGATTGAGCAGTTCTTC. The full variable domain, in which reference TRBV12-5 and TRBJ2-1 provide the parts outside the CDR3, is DARVTQTPRHKVTEMGQEVTMRCQPILGHNTVFWYRQTMMQGLELLAYFRNRAPLDDSGMPKDRFSAEMPDATLATLKIQPSEPRDSAVYFCASGLVGGIEQFFGPGTRLTVL.

This clone was picked up one time. This rearrangement joins TRBV2 to TRBJ2-7; either TRBD1 or TRBD2 may supply D (5 bases each). Deletions cut 7 bases from V and 3 bases from J, with 19 bases between. The CDR3 loop spans 15 amino acids. Germline V gives CDR1 SNHLY, CDR2 FYNNEI. The CDR3 sequence: CASTTDWGSLYEQYF. The CDR3 bases are TGTGCCAGCACCACGGATTGGGGGTCGCTCTACGAGCAGTACTTC.

CDR3 DNA sequence: TGTGCCATCAGTGAGTCTGTAGCGGGAGTGAACACCGGGGAGCTGTTTTTT. Its translation is CAISESVAGVNTGELFF. This sequence joins TRBV10-3 and TRBJ2-2, with 9 bases that match TRBD2. This CDR3 has 17 residues. The germline V gene encodes CDR1 ENHRY and CDR2 SYGVKD. Trimming at V came to 0 bases and at J to 1 base, leaving 3 bases not matched to a gene.

This clone was seen only a few times. The chain is built from TRBV30 and TRBJ1-1; 7 nucleotides match TRBD1. V shed 2 bases and J 3 bases; nucleotides not matched to a gene: 0. Germline CDR1 is GTSNPN and CDR2 is SVGIG (reference sequence). The CDR3 spans 12 residues. DNA for the CDR3: TGTGCCTGGAGTAGGGGGCACACTGAAGCTTTCTTT. Its translation: CAWSRGHTEAFF. The variable domain in full, with the rest retrieved from reference TRBV30 and TRBJ1-1, is SQTIHQWPATLVQPVGSPLSLECTVEGTSNPNLYWYRQAAGRGLQLLFYSVGIGQISSEVPQNLSASRPQDRQFILSSKKLLLSDSGFYLCAWSRGHTEAFFGQGTRLTVV.

The sample holds one count of this clone. The chain employs TRBV28 and TRBJ2-7, with D possibly TRBD1 on 6 matching bases. Looked up from germline, CDR1 is MDHEN and CDR2 is SYDVKM. The V end was cut by 5 bases, the J end by 3 bases, with 17 bases between. The CDR3 consists of 15 residues. CDR3 sequence reads: CASSTPNDRFYEQYF. CDR3 bases: TGTGCCAGCAGTACCCCGAACGACAGGTTCTACGAGCAGTACTTC.

The V gene is TRBV30, the J gene TRBJ1-1; D is possibly TRBD1 (5 bases). CDR3 length equals 14 residues. Trimming took 2 bases from V and 10 from J, leaving 20 bases between them. Germline CDR1 is GTSNPN and CDR2 is SVGIG (reference sequence). The DNA for the CDR3 is TGTGCCTGGAGTAGAGATTCGACAGCCGAGGGAGCTTTCTTT. Translated: CAWSRDSTAEGAFF.

The CDR3 region has the DNA TGTGCCAGCAGCTCCGGACGTCAGGATGAGCAGTTCTTC. Protein product: CASSSGRQDEQFF. J is TRBJ2-1 and V is TRBV5-4; D gene uncertain. The CDR3 extends over 13 amino acids. Germline V lookup: CDR1 SGHNT, CDR2 YYREEE (reference sequence). V lost 3 bases and J 8 bases, leaving 12 bases between the germline ends.

The chain combines TRBV5-1 with TRBJ2-3; 9 bases are shared with TRBD2. Trimming cost V 4 bases and J 2 bases; bases outside gene matches: 8. Germline-derived CDR1 and CDR2 are SGHRS and YFSETQ. This CDR3 is built from 16 residues. This chain's CDR3 is CASSAWTSDYTDTQYF. Here the CDR3 DNA reads TGCGCCAGCAGCGCCTGGACTAGCGACTACACAGATACGCAGTATTTT.